These T cell receptor beta chains were read from a single sample in a study of shared clonotypes between healthy human individuals. Only in-frame clones appear in the TCRdb table, and some are missing; sequencing was by immunoSEQ multiplex PCR. Of under 850,000 clones listed, over 55% are singletons. Material: memory CD4+ T cells sorted from blood. These receptors were obtained from a young woman in good health. Both conserved end residues are part of each CDR3. Each record gives: D gene, V gene, clone size, J gene, CDR3 DNA, CDR3 protein. D genes are given only for firm matches. Part of the rows lack a size; the others show once, few, many or a class for expanded clones.

D: TRBD2
V: TRBV7-7
size: once
J: TRBJ2-3
DNA: TGTGCCAGCAGCGCAGGAATCAGCGGGGCATTCACAGATACGCAGTATTTT
CDR3: CASSAGISGAFTDTQYF

D: NA
V: TRBV10-3
size: NA
J: TRBJ2-7
DNA: TGTGCCATCAGGGGAACGGGCTCAGATTACGAGCAGTACTTC
CDR3: CAIRGTGSDYEQYF

D: TRBD2
V: TRBV2
size: NA
J: TRBJ2-1
DNA: TGTGCCAGCAGTACCGGGACTAGCAATGAGCAGTTCTTC
CDR3: CASSTGTSNEQFF

D: TRBD1
V: TRBV28
size: NA
J: TRBJ2-2
DNA: TGTGCCAGCAGTCCCGCGACAGGGGGGAGCCCCGGGGAGCTGTTTTTT
CDR3: CASSPATGGSPGELFF

D: TRBD1
V: TRBV4-1
size: many
J: TRBJ1-1
DNA: TGCGCCAGCAGCCAAGTAAGACAGGGGGCGAAATCAACTGAAGCTTTCTTT
CDR3: CASSQVRQGAKSTEAFF

D: TRBD1
V: TRBV25-1
size: NA
J: TRBJ2-5
DNA: TGTGCCAGCAGTGCCCGGACAGGGAATGAGGAGACCCAGTACTTC
CDR3: CASSARTGNEETQYF

D: NA
V: TRBV2
size: few
J: TRBJ1-1
DNA: TGTGCCACCCTGGGACAACTGAACACTGAAGCTTTCTTT
CDR3: CATLGQLNTEAFF

D: NA
V: TRBV28
size: NA
J: TRBJ2-5
DNA: TGTGCCAGCAATTCTGTCTCGGGGACCCAGTACTTC
CDR3: CASNSVSGTQYF

D: NA
V: TRBV7-2
size: many
J: TRBJ2-5
DNA: TGTGCCAGCAGCTATCAACACTCCCAAGAGACCCAGTACTTC
CDR3: CASSYQHSQETQYF

D: NA
V: TRBV6-5
size: few
J: TRBJ2-4
DNA: TGTGCCAGCAGTTCCGTGGGGGTGGTGGCCAAAAACATTCAGTACTTC
CDR3: CASSSVGVVAKNIQYF

D: TRBD2
V: TRBV19
size: few
J: TRBJ2-1
DNA: TGTGCCAGTAGTTACCAAAGCGGGAGCCGGGAGCAGTTCTTC
CDR3: CASSYQSGSREQFF

D: TRBD1
V: TRBV29-1
size: few
J: TRBJ1-1
DNA: TGCAGCGTCGCCCGGGACAGGGTCCCTGAAGCTTTCTTT
CDR3: CSVARDRVPEAFF

D: TRBD2
V: TRBV4-2
size: few
J: TRBJ2-7
DNA: TGTGCCAGCAGCCAAGATAGGGGGGGACTAGCGGGTAAGAAGCAGTACTTC
CDR3: CASSQDRGGLAGKKQYF

D: TRBD1
V: TRBV28
size: NA
J: TRBJ1-5
DNA: TGTGCCAGCATTACCGGGACAGGGTTACAGCCCCAGCATTTT
CDR3: CASITGTGLQPQHF

D: NA
V: TRBV19
size: few
J: TRBJ1-4
DNA: TGTGCCAGTAGTCCCGGTGGAGGGGAGAATGAAAAACTGTTTTTT
CDR3: CASSPGGGENEKLFF

D: NA
V: TRBV7-8
size: NA
J: TRBJ2-5
DNA: TGTGCCAGCAGCCCGCGGGACACCCAGTTGGAGACCCAGTACTTC
CDR3: CASSPRDTQLETQYF

D: TRBD1
V: TRBV18
size: once
J: TRBJ2-2
DNA: TGTGCCAGCTCACCGGGACAGCCGAACACCGGGGAGCTGTTTTTT
CDR3: CASSPGQPNTGELFF

D: TRBD2
V: TRBV29-1
size: once
J: TRBJ2-1
DNA: TGCAGCGCCGATACCGGGACTAGCGCACAACCCCTCATCTTC
CDR3: CSADTGTSAQPLIF

D: NA
V: TRBV5-1
size: NA
J: TRBJ2-2
DNA: TGCGCCAGCAGCTCCCCGACCGCCGGGACCGGGGAGCTGTTTTTT
CDR3: CASSSPTAGTGELFF

D: NA
V: TRBV6-5
size: few
J: TRBJ1-1
DNA: TGTGCCAGCAGTCCCAGGAGTAAGAGGGGGACTGAAGCTTTCTTT
CDR3: CASSPRSKRGTEAFF

D: NA
V: TRBV19
size: once
J: TRBJ1-5
DNA: TGTGCCAGTAGTATGGGAAGTCTGGGAAATCAGCCCCAGCATTTT
CDR3: CASSMGSLGNQPQHF

D: TRBD2
V: TRBV11-2
size: NA
J: TRBJ2-1
DNA: TGTGCCAGCAGCCCCCGGACTAGCGGGATCTATGAGCAGTTCTTC
CDR3: CASSPRTSGIYEQFF

D: TRBD2
V: TRBV28
size: NA
J: TRBJ2-7
DNA: TGTGCCAGCAGGCCGCGGGGACTACAGACAGACTCCTACGAGCAGTACTTC
CDR3: CASRPRGLQTDSYEQYF

D: NA
V: TRBV4-1
size: NA
J: TRBJ1-1
DNA: TGCGCCAGCAGCCAAGCTTCCTCGCTAGCGGGCTCAGGAAATACTGAAGCTTTCTTT
CDR3: CASSQASSLAGSGNTEAFF

D: NA
V: TRBV14
size: many
J: TRBJ2-5
DNA: TGTGCCAGCAGCCAAGGGAACCTCCAAGAGACCCAGTACTTC
CDR3: CASSQGNLQETQYF

D: NA
V: TRBV27
size: NA
J: TRBJ1-5
DNA: TGTGCCAGCAGTTTATCAGGGGCGGTCAATCAGCCCCAGCATTTT
CDR3: CASSLSGAVNQPQHF

D: NA
V: TRBV5-1
size: few
J: TRBJ1-1
DNA: TGCGCCAGCAGCTTTGATTACACTGAAGCTTTCTTT
CDR3: CASSFDYTEAFF

D: NA
V: TRBV5-1
size: NA
J: TRBJ2-1
DNA: TGCGCCAGCAGCTCCGGGACTCAAAGCTCCTACAATGAGCAGTTCTTC
CDR3: CASSSGTQSSYNEQFF

D: TRBD1
V: TRBV29-1
size: NA
J: TRBJ2-1
DNA: TGCAGTGTACCTGGGACAGGGGACTACAATGAGCAGTTCTTC
CDR3: CSVPGTGDYNEQFF

D: NA
V: TRBV27
size: NA
J: TRBJ2-1
DNA: TGTGCCAGCAGTCCCGATGGACTCTGGCTCCGCAACAATGAGCAGTTCTTC
CDR3: CASSPDGLWLRNNEQFF

D: TRBD1
V: TRBV28
size: few
J: TRBJ1-4
DNA: TGTGCCAGCAGCGCAGGGGGGAGTAGGGAAAAACTGTTTTTT
CDR3: CASSAGGSREKLFF

D: NA
V: TRBV6-5
size: NA
J: TRBJ1-3
DNA: TGTGCCAGCAGTTACCAGGGAAAGGTGGGAAACACCATATATTTT
CDR3: CASSYQGKVGNTIYF

D: NA
V: TRBV5-1
size: NA
J: TRBJ2-1
DNA: TGCGCCAGCAAGGCAGTGTACAGGGAGGAATGGTCCTACAATGAGCAGTTCTTC
CDR3: CASKAVYREEWSYNEQFF

D: NA
V: TRBV2
size: NA
J: TRBJ2-3
DNA: TGTGCCAGCAGGAAGCTAACTTCACACACAGATACGCAGTATTTT
CDR3: CASRKLTSHTDTQYF

D: NA
V: TRBV5-1
size: NA
J: TRBJ1-5
DNA: TGCGCCAGCAGCTTGGCACCGGGGATAAATCAGCCCCAGCATTTT
CDR3: CASSLAPGINQPQHF

D: TRBD1
V: TRBV27
size: few
J: TRBJ1-4
DNA: TGTGCCAGCTCTAGGACAGGGAGAACTAATGAAAAACTGTTTTTT
CDR3: CASSRTGRTNEKLFF

D: TRBD1
V: TRBV7-9
size: NA
J: TRBJ2-2
DNA: TGTGCCAGCAGACGACAGGGGAACACCGGGGAGCTGTTTTTT
CDR3: CASRRQGNTGELFF

D: TRBD1
V: TRBV9
size: NA
J: TRBJ2-7
DNA: TGTGCCGCGACTAAAACCCGGGACAGGGAAGTTTTCGAGCAGTACTTC
CDR3: CAATKTRDREVFEQYF

D: NA
V: TRBV5-6
size: NA
J: TRBJ1-3
DNA: TGTGCCAGCAGCTTATATATCTCTGGAAACACCATATATTTT
CDR3: CASSLYISGNTIYF

D: NA
V: TRBV6-6
size: NA
J: TRBJ2-7
DNA: TGTGCCAGCAGTTACTCCCCGGGGGCAGCGGGCTACGAGCAGTACTTC
CDR3: CASSYSPGAAGYEQYF

D: TRBD2
V: TRBV29-1
size: NA
J: TRBJ2-1
DNA: TGCAGCGTACCAGGACAGGGACTAGCGGGAGCCAATGAGCAGTTCTTC
CDR3: CSVPGQGLAGANEQFF

D: NA
V: TRBV7-9
size: NA
J: TRBJ2-1
DNA: TGTGCCAGCAGCTTACCCATCGTTAGTGAGCAGTTCTTC
CDR3: CASSLPIVSEQFF

D: NA
V: TRBV28
size: NA
J: TRBJ1-1
DNA: TGTGCCAGCAGCCTACAGGGTAGCCCAAGTTCGGCTTTCTTT
CDR3: CASSLQGSPSSAFF

D: TRBD1
V: TRBV6-1
size: NA
J: TRBJ1-2
DNA: TGTGCCAGCAGTGGACAGGGTAGCCACTATGGCTACACCTTC
CDR3: CASSGQGSHYGYTF

D: TRBD2
V: TRBV12-5
size: NA
J: TRBJ2-1
DNA: TGTGCTAGTGGTTTGGTACTGAGCGGGAGCTCCTACAATGAGCAGTTCTTC
CDR3: CASGLVLSGSSYNEQFF

D: TRBD1
V: TRBV25-1
size: NA
J: TRBJ2-2
DNA: TGTGCCAGCAGTGATCAGGGACAGGGTTTTCCCGGGGAGCTGTTTTTT
CDR3: CASSDQGQGFPGELFF

D: NA
V: TRBV5-6
size: NA
J: TRBJ2-5
DNA: TGTGCCAGCAGCTCGCTCCATCGTGGGGAGACCCAGTACTTC
CDR3: CASSSLHRGETQYF

D: NA
V: TRBV7-2
size: NA
J: TRBJ2-3
DNA: TGTGCCAGCAGCTTAGCTGCGGGATGGGGCACAGATACGCAGTATTTT
CDR3: CASSLAAGWGTDTQYF

D: NA
V: TRBV5-6
size: NA
J: TRBJ2-1
DNA: TGTGCCAGCAGCTTGGTGGGCTCTAACGACAATGAGCAGTTCTTC
CDR3: CASSLVGSNDNEQFF

D: NA
V: TRBV15
size: many
J: TRBJ1-1
DNA: TGTGCCACCACCCCTAAGGGGCAGTGGACTGAAGCTTTCTTT
CDR3: CATTPKGQWTEAFF

D: NA
V: TRBV6-1
size: NA
J: TRBJ2-7
DNA: TGTGCCAGCAGCCCCGGGATTTACGAGCAGTACTTC
CDR3: CASSPGIYEQYF

D: TRBD1
V: TRBV7-9
size: NA
J: TRBJ2-7
DNA: TGTGCCAGCAGCTTAAATAGAAGAGGGACAGGCCGCTCCTACGAGCAGTACTTC
CDR3: CASSLNRRGTGRSYEQYF

D: TRBD2
V: TRBV27
size: once
J: TRBJ2-7
DNA: TGTGCCAGCAGTTTTTCTTTCGGCGGGAGTACCTACGAGCAGTACTTC
CDR3: CASSFSFGGSTYEQYF

D: TRBD2
V: TRBV7-8
size: once
J: TRBJ2-4
DNA: TGTGCCAGCAGCTCAAGTTGGGTAGCGGGCGCCTTAGCCAAAAACATTCAGTACTTC
CDR3: CASSSSWVAGALAKNIQYF

D: NA
V: TRBV7-2
size: NA
J: TRBJ2-5
DNA: TGTGCCAGCAGCCCCCGTCGGGGCGAGACCCAGTACTTC
CDR3: CASSPRRGETQYF